The clone carrying this TCR beta chain was picked up a small number of times. The antigen is unknown. These data originate in a study of OX40 agonist ivuxolimab in advanced cancers. Points from the study as a whole: By week 6 at 0.1 to 3.0 mg/kg, blood CD4+ and CD8+ T cells had expanded clonally. It was also the case that some nonresponders had low normalized T-cell clonal expansion. Expansion of clones was among the lowest in partial responders at 0.1-3.0 mg/kg.

Cycle 7 day 1, cycle 4 day 1, and baseline were the timepoints at which blood was sampled. The V and J ends lost 8 bases and 2 bases respectively, with 12 bases between them. CDR1 and CDR2 from the germline V gene are MNHNY and SVGAGI (reference sequence). The CDR3 contains 13 residues. Method: immunoSEQ multiplex PCR; TCRdb's copy keeps in-frame clones and lacks some. Of about 66,000 clones in the sample, roughly four fifths were seen once. The V and J genes are TRBV6-6 and TRBJ2-5; D uncertain. The TCR originated in an adult with an advanced solid tumor such as melanoma, head and neck, liver or kidney cancer. This sample comprised CD4+ or CD8+ T cells sorted from blood, obtained in a trial of the OX40 agonist ivuxolimab. CDR3 loop: CASLRTEQETQYF. DNA of the CDR3: TGTGCCAGCCTTCGGACGGAACAAGAGACCCAGTACTTC.